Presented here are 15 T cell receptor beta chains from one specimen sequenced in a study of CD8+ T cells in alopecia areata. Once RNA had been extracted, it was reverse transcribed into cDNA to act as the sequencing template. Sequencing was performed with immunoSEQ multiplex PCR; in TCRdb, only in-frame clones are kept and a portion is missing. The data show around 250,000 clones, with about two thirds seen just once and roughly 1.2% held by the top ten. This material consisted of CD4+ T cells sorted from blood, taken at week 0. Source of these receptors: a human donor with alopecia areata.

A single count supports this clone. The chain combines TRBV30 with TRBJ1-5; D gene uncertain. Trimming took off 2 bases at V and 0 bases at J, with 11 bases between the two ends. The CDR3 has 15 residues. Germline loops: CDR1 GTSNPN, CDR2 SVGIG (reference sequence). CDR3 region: CAWSSRGLSNQPQHF. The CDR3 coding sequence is TGTGCCTGGAGTAGCCGCGGACTTAGCAATCAGCCCCAGCATTTT.

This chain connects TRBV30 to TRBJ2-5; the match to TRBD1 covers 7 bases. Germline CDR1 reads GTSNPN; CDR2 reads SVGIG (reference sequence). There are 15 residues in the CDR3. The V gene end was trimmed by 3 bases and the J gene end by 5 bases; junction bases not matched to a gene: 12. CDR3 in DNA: TGTGCCTGGAGCTACCTCCGACAGGGCGCGGAGACCCAGTACTTC. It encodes CAWSYLRQGAETQYF. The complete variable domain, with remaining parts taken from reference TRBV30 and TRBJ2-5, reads SQTIHQWPATLVQPVGSPLSLECTVEGTSNPNLYWYRQAAGRGLQLLFYSVGIGQISSEVPQNLSASRPQDRQFILSSKKLLLSDSGFYLCAWSYLRQGAETQYFGPGTRLLVL.

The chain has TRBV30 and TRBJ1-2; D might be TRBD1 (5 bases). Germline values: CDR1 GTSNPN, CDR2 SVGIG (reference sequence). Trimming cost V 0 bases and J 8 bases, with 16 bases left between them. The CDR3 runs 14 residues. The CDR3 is CAWSVQEAGAGYTF. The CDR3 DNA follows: TGTGCCTGGAGTGTACAGGAGGCCGGCGCGGGCTACACCTTC.

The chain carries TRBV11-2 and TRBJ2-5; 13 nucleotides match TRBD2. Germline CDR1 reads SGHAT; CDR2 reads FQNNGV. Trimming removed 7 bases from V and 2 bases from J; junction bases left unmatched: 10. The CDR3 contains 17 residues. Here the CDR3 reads CASTPRGTSGVQETQYF. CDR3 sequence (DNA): TGTGCCAGCACCCCGAGGGGGACTAGCGGGGTACAAGAGACCCAGTACTTC.

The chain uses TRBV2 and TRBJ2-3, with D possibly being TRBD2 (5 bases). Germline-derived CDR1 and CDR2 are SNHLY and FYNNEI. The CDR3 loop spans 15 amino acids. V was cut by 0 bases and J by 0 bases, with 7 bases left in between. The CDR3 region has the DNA TGTGCCAGCAGTGAAGCGCGGACTAGCACAGATACGCAGTATTTT. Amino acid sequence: CASSEARTSTDTQYF.

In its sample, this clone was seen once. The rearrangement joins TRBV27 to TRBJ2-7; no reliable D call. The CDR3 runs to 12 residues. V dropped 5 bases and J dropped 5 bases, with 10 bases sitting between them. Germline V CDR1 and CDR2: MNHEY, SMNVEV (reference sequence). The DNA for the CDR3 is TGTGCCAGCAGTCTAAAGGGTGACGAGCAGTACTTC. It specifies CASSLKGDEQYF.

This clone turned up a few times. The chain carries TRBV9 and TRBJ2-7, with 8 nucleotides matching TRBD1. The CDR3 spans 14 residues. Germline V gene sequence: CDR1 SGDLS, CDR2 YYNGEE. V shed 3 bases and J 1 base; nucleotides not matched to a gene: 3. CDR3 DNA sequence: TGTGCCAGCAGCGAGAGGGACAGGTCCTACGAGCAGTACTTC. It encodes CASSERDRSYEQYF.

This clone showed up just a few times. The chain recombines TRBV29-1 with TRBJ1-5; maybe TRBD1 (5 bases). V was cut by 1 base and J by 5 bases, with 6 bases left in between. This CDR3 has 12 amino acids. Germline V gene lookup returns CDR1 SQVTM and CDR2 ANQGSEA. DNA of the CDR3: TGCAGCGTTGAAGGGGGCCATCAGCCCCAGCATTTT. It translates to CSVEGGHQPQHF.

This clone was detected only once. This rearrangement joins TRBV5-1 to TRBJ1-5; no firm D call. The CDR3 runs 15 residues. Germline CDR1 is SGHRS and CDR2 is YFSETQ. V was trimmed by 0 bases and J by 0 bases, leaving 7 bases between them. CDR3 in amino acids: CASSLEGYSNQPQHF. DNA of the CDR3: TGCGCCAGCAGCTTGGAGGGTTATAGCAATCAGCCCCAGCATTTT. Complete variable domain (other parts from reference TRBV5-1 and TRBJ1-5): KAGVTQTPRYLIKTRGQQVTLSCSPISGHRSVSWYQQTPGQGLQFLFEYFSETQRNKGNFPGRFSGRQFSNSRSEMNVSTLELGDSALYLCASSLEGYSNQPQHFGDGTRLSIL.

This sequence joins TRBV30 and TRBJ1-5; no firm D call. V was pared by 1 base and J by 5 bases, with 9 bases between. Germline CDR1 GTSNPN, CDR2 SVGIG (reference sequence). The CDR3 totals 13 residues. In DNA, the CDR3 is TGTGCCTGGAGTGGGCGCGGTGATCAGCCCCAGCATTTT. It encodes CAWSGRGDQPQHF.

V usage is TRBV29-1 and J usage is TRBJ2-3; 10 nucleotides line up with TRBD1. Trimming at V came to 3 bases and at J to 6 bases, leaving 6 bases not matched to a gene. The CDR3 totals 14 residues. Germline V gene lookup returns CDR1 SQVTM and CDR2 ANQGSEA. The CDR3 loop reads CSVDGTGVADTQYF. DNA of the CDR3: TGCAGCGTTGATGGGACAGGGGTTGCCGATACGCAGTATTTT.

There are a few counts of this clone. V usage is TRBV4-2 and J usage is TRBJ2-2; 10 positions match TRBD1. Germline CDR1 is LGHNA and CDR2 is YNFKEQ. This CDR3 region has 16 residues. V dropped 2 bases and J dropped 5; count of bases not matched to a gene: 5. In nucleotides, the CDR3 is TGTGCCAGCAGCCAAAAGGGGACAGGGGAAACCGGGGAGCTGTTTTTT. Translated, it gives CASSQKGTGETGELFF.

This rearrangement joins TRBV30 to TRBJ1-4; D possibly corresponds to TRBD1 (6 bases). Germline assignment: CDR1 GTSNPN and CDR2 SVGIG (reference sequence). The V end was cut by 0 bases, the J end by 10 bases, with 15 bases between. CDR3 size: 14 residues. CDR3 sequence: CAWSVMRTAGKLFF. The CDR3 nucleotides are TGTGCCTGGAGTGTTATGAGGACAGCCGGAAAACTGTTTTTT.

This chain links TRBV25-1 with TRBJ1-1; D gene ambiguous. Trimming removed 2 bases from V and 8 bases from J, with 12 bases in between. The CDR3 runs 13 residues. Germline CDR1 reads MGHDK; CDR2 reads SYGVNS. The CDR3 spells CASSEAARAEAFF. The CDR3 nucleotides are TGTGCCAGCAGTGAAGCCGCTAGGGCCGAAGCTTTCTTT.

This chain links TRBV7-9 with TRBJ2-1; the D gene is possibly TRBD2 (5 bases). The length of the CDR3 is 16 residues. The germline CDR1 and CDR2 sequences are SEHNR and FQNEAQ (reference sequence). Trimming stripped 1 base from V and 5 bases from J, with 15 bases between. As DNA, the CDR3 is TGTGCCAGCAGCTTAGTAGGTGGGAGCACTAACAATGAGCAGTTCTTC. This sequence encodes CASSLVGGSTNNEQFF.